Below, 26 T cell receptor beta chains from the same sample are listed, as sequenced in a study of T cells expressing NK-cell markers. TCRdb processed the 5' RACE reads again and assigns one entry to each CDR3 protein, with no DNA. The sample features about 550,000 distinct CDR3 sequences, with approximately 3.5% in its top ten. The sample was blood T cells: a sorted CD56 or NKG2C T cell subset, CD4+ or CD8+ T cells, or bulk PBMC T cells (not recorded which). Every receptor here comes from a man aged 18 to 30 in good health.

The chain is built from TRBV13 and TRBJ2-7; TCRdb's D call, TRBD2, is unchecked because there is no DNA. The CDR3 covers 15 residues. Germline loops: CDR1 PRHDT, CDR2 FYEKMQ (reference sequence). The CDR3 region is CASSPRTSGVYEQYF.

The gene calls are TRBV20-1 and TRBJ2-7; there is no DNA to check the TCRdb D call of TRBD1. The CDR3 length is 12 residues. The germline V gene has CDR1 DFQATT and CDR2 SNEGSKA (reference sequence). The CDR3 protein is CSARQGVNEQYF.

CDR3 in amino acids: CASSDQGTGYTF. The chain couples TRBV7-9 to TRBJ1-2; TCRdb's D call of TRBD1 is untestable without DNA. This CDR3 region has 12 residues. Per germline, CDR1 SEHNR and CDR2 FQNEAQ (reference sequence). The variable domain in full, completed from reference TRBV7-9 and TRBJ1-2, reads DTGVSQNPRHKITKRGQNVTFRCDPISEHNRLYWYRQTLGQGPEFLTYFQNEAQLEKSRLLSDRFSAERPKGSFSTLEIQRTEQGDSAMYLCASSDQGTGYTFGSGTRLTVV.

V and J are TRBV27 and TRBJ2-1; TCRdb indicates TRBD1, and absent DNA this call remains unverified. Germline lookup yields CDR1 MNHEY and CDR2 SMNVEV (reference sequence). The length of the CDR3 is 14 residues. CDR3 sequence reads: CASSLPSLGDEQFF.

V is TRBV10-3 and J is TRBJ2-1. Germline CDR1 reads ENHRY; CDR2 reads SYGVKD. The CDR3 loop spans 15 amino acids. CDR3 loop: CAISESIIRNNEQFF.

This sequence joins TRBV11-2 and TRBJ2-2; TCRdb indicates TRBD2, and absent DNA this call remains unverified. CDR1 is SGHAT, CDR2 FQNNGV, per germline. The CDR3 loop spans 17 amino acids. This CDR3 reads CASSSLSGRAPTGELFF.

The chain recombines TRBV6-5 with TRBJ2-7; there is no DNA to check the TCRdb D call of TRBD1. The CDR3 has 11 amino acids. CDR1 MNHEY and CDR2 SVGAGI come from the germline V gene. CDR3 amino acids: CASWSGGGQYF.

The J gene is TRBJ2-5, the V gene TRBV5-1; the D call from TCRdb, TRBD1, cannot be confirmed without DNA. The CDR3 has 13 amino acids. CDR1 SGHRS and CDR2 YFSETQ come from the germline V gene. The CDR3 spells CASSYQGWETQYF.

This chain connects TRBV6-5 to TRBJ2-5; the TRBD1 assignment by TCRdb is unverifiable without DNA. The CDR3 loop spans 15 amino acids. Germline assignment: CDR1 MNHEY and CDR2 SVGAGI. The CDR3 here is CASSYSPQGAGTQYF.

The V and J genes are TRBV2 and TRBJ2-1; TCRdb designates TRBD2, a call that cannot be tested without DNA. Germline-derived CDR1 and CDR2 are SNHLY and FYNNEI. The CDR3 is made up of 13 amino acids. Here the CDR3 reads CASSVLVANEQFF. The full variable domain, in which reference TRBV2 and TRBJ2-1 provide the parts outside the CDR3, is EPEVTQTPSHQVTQMGQEVILRCVPISNHLYFYWYRQILGQKVEFLVSFYNNEISEKSEIFDDQFSVERPDGSNFTLKIRSTKLEDSAMYFCASSVLVANEQFFGPGTRLTVL.

CDR3 sequence reads: CASSQTPGSSSDTQYF. The chain couples TRBV5-5 to TRBJ2-3; with no DNA, the TCRdb D assignment of TRBD1 cannot be verified. The V gene's germline CDR1 is SGHKS and CDR2 YYEKEE (reference sequence). The length of the CDR3 is 16 residues.

The chain employs TRBV10-3 and TRBJ2-1. Per germline, CDR1 ENHRY and CDR2 SYGVKD. The CDR3 covers 14 residues. The CDR3: CAISESPSPNEQFF.

The gene calls are TRBV29-1 and TRBJ2-3; the TCRdb call, TRBD1, lacks DNA for checking. The CDR3 consists of 14 residues. Germline CDR1 SQVTM, CDR2 ANQGSEA. The CDR3 sequence is CSVEGGAGTDTQYF.

V is TRBV3-1 and J is TRBJ2-6. This CDR3 contains 11 residues. Germline values: CDR1 LGHDT, CDR2 YNNKEL (reference sequence). CDR3 protein: CASSQGGTVTF.

The rearrangement joins TRBV6-4 to TRBJ2-2. Germline V CDR1 and CDR2: MRHNA, SNTAGT. The CDR3 is 17 amino acids. The CDR3 is CASSWYGKAANTGELFF.

The chain is built from TRBV5-1 and TRBJ2-2; the TCRdb D gene call, TRBD1, has no DNA to confirm it. Germline loops: CDR1 SGHRS, CDR2 YFSETQ. This CDR3 contains 15 residues. The chain's CDR3 is CASRRDRGPAGELFF. The whole variable domain, remainder taken from reference TRBV5-1 and TRBJ2-2, is KAGVTQTPRYLIKTRGQQVTLSCSPISGHRSVSWYQQTPGQGLQFLFEYFSETQRNKGNFPGRFSGRQFSNSRSEMNVSTLELGDSALYLCASRRDRGPAGELFFGEGSRLTVL.

V gene TRBV4-1 combines with J gene TRBJ2-1; without DNA, the TCRdb call of TRBD2 cannot be checked. This CDR3 spans 20 amino acids. Looked up from germline, CDR1 is MGHRA and CDR2 is YSYEKL. The CDR3 spells CASSQDILAGVLSSYNEQFF.

The chain joins TRBV12-3 or TRBV12-4 to TRBJ1-4. This CDR3 comprises 14 residues. CDR3 loop: CASSWRALDEKLFF.

The chain links TRBV3-1 to TRBJ2-1; TCRdb reports TRBD2, a call that lacks DNA to check it against. This CDR3 spans 17 amino acids. Germline assignment: CDR1 LGHDT and CDR2 YNNKEL (reference sequence). CDR3 amino acids: CASSLVIEAGGPHRQFF.

The CDR3 spells CASSQAGGPTNTGELFF. The genes are TRBV4-1 and TRBJ2-2; the TRBD2 assignment by TCRdb is unverifiable without DNA. The CDR3 consists of 17 residues. In germline, CDR1 is MGHRA, CDR2 YSYEKL.

The genes are TRBV7-2 and TRBJ2-1; the TCRdb call, TRBD2, lacks DNA for checking. Germline V CDR1 and CDR2: SGHTA, FQGNSA. The CDR3 extends over 15 amino acids. This CDR3 is CASSEVAVTRNEQFF.

The J gene is TRBJ2-1, the V gene TRBV12-3 or TRBV12-4; TCRdb indicates TRBD2, and absent DNA this call remains unverified. The CDR3 covers 18 residues. CDR3 loop: CASSLEGGRAGSYNEQFF.

V is TRBV28 and J is TRBJ2-3; TCRdb's D call, TRBD2, is unchecked because there is no DNA. Germline lookup yields CDR1 MDHEN and CDR2 SYDVKM. The CDR3 has 17 residues. This CDR3 reads CASSSLRLAGATDTQYF.

J is TRBJ2-1 and V is TRBV12-3 or TRBV12-4. This CDR3 is built from 11 residues. CDR3 region: CASRSMGEQFF.

V and J are TRBV7-3 and TRBJ2-2; TCRdb picks TRBD1, but there is no DNA to check that call. The germline CDR1 and CDR2 sequences are SGHTA and FQGTGA. The CDR3 loop spans 15 amino acids. The CDR3 loop reads CASSLIAGDTGELFF. Using reference TRBV7-3 and TRBJ2-2 for the parts outside the CDR3, the full variable domain is GAGVSQTPSNKVTEKGKYVELRCDPISGHTALYWYRQSLGQGPEFLIYFQGTGAADDSGLPNDRFFAVRPEGSVSTLKIQRTERGDSAVYLCASSLIAGDTGELFFGEGSRLTVL.

V usage is TRBV12-3 or TRBV12-4 and J usage is TRBJ1-4; TCRdb proposes TRBD1, but this gene call is untestable without DNA. This CDR3 is built from 18 residues. CDR3 sequence reads: CASRAVRGRRSTNEKLFF.